A single sample is the source of the 13 T cell receptor beta chains below, sequenced in a study of T cell responses to AZD1222 COVID-19 vaccine. The protocol was immunoSEQ multiplex PCR, while the TCRdb copy is restricted to in-frame clones and leaves out a portion. This table has 150,000 to 200,000 clones, almost 90% appearing once. The sequences come from peripheral blood, collected on day 0 of AZD1222 vaccination. The source of these receptors is an adult in good health.

This clone appeared once. The chain links TRBV2 to TRBJ1-3; 11 bases agree with TRBD1. Per germline, CDR1 SNHLY and CDR2 FYNNEI. The V gene end was trimmed by 1 base and the J gene end by 9 bases; junction bases not matched to a gene: 8. CDR3 length: 16 amino acids. The CDR3 coding sequence is TGTGCCAGCAGTGAAGTGGGGACAGGGGGAGGAGGCACCATATATTTT. Translation gives CASSEVGTGGGGTIYF.

This clone was seen a handful of times. The chain recombines TRBV9 with TRBJ1-3; D gene uncertain. Germline V gene lookup returns CDR1 SGDLS and CDR2 YYNGEE. The CDR3 loop spans 17 amino acids. Trimming cost V 2 bases and J 6 bases, with 21 bases left between them. CDR3 DNA sequence: TGTGCCAGCAGCGTGGAGAGCAGAACGGGGAGGGAAAACACCATATATTTT. This gives the protein CASSVESRTGRENTIYF.

This sequence joins TRBV6-4 and TRBJ1-6; D is ambiguous. Between the trimmed V and J ends, which lost 4 bases and 0 bases, there was a span of 4 bases. CDR1 and CDR2 (germline): MRHNA, SNTAGT. The CDR3 has 14 amino acids. The CDR3, as DNA: TGTGCCAGCAGTGGGAGCTCCTATAATTCACCCCTCCACTTT. Translated: CASSGSSYNSPLHF.

The chain employs TRBV9 and TRBJ2-3; D ambiguous. Germline CDR1 reads SGDLS; CDR2 reads YYNGEE. Between the trimmed V and J ends, which lost 3 bases and 1 base, there was a span of 12 bases. The CDR3 runs to 15 residues. CDR3 residues: CASSEGLSRTDTQYF. The CDR3 DNA is TGTGCCAGCAGCGAAGGCTTGTCTCGCACAGATACGCAGTATTTT. Supplemented by reference TRBV9 and TRBJ2-3, the full variable domain reads DSGVTQTPKHLITATGQRVTLRCSPRSGDLSVYWYQQSLDQGLQFLIQYYNGEERAKGNILERFSAQQFPDLHSELNLSSLELGDSALYFCASSEGLSRTDTQYFGPGTRLTVL.

The rearrangement links TRBV6-1 to TRBJ2-5, with 7 bases aligning to TRBD2. Germline V gene data show CDR1 as MNHNS and CDR2 as SASEGT. The CDR3 sequence is 15 residues long. Trimming cost V 2 bases and J 5 bases; bases outside gene matches: 8. DNA of the CDR3: TGTGCCAGCAGTGAATACGGACTAGTTTGGGAGACCCAGTACTTC. Translation: CASSEYGLVWETQYF.

This clone occurred once. The chain couples TRBV11-2 to TRBJ2-7, with TRBD2 identical over 8 bases. J lost 3 bases, V lost 1 base, and 5 bases had no gene match. This CDR3 is 15 amino acids long. From germline, CDR1 is SGHAT and CDR2 FQNNGV. The DNA of the CDR3 is TGTGCCAGCAGCTTAGCGGGGGGGGCTTTCTACGAGCAGTACTTC. This codes for CASSLAGGAFYEQYF.

This clone was seen only a few times. The V and J genes are TRBV5-8 and TRBJ1-5, with no clear D. Germline V gene sequence: CDR1 SGHTS, CDR2 YDEGEE. The germline V and J ends were trimmed by 4 bases and 6 bases, with 20 bases remaining between them. CDR3 size: 16 residues. CDR3: CASSGGRSGRGQPQHF. Here the CDR3 DNA reads TGTGCCAGCAGCGGAGGGCGCTCCGGACGAGGTCAGCCCCAGCATTTT.

The rearrangement joins TRBV4-1 to TRBJ2-1; D call uncertain. CDR3 length: 16 residues. The V end lost 0 bases, the J end lost 0 bases, and 9 bases lay between the germline ends. Germline lookup yields CDR1 MGHRA and CDR2 YSYEKL. CDR3 nucleotide sequence: TGCGCCAGCAGCCAAGATATGCCGTACTCCTACAATGAGCAGTTCTTC. Protein product: CASSQDMPYSYNEQFF.

The chain carries TRBV29-1 and TRBJ2-7; 11 bases match TRBD1. Looked up from germline, CDR1 is SQVTM and CDR2 is ANQGSEA. The V gene end was trimmed by 8 bases and the J gene end by 7 bases; junction bases not matched to a gene: 4. The CDR3 extends over 11 amino acids. The CDR3 DNA sequence: TGCAGCACCGGGACAGGGGGAGAGCAGTACTTC. It specifies CSTGTGGEQYF.

This chain uses TRBV6-4 with TRBJ2-1, with 8 positions matching TRBD2. The CDR3 covers 14 residues. Germline CDR1 and CDR2: MRHNA and SNTAGT. V gave up 5 bases and J gave up 9 bases; unmatched junction bases: 9. The CDR3 loop reads CASSQSGSAAEQFF. CDR3 nucleotide sequence: TGTGCCAGCAGTCAAAGCGGGAGCGCGGCTGAGCAGTTCTTC.

The V and J genes are TRBV24-1 and TRBJ1-2; TRBD1 might be the D (6 bases). Trimming removed 4 bases from V and 8 bases from J, with 16 bases in between. This CDR3 is built from 14 residues. CDR1 is KGHDR, CDR2 SFDVKD, per germline. The CDR3 here is CATSDSGQGYGYTF. CDR3 coding DNA: TGTGCCACCAGTGACTCGGGACAAGGCTACGGCTACACCTTC.

The sample holds a few counts of this clone. The V and J genes are TRBV18 and TRBJ1-2, with TRBD1 matching 7 bases. Trimming removed 5 bases from V and 8 bases from J; junction bases left unmatched: 14. Germline-derived CDR1 and CDR2 are KGHSH and LQKENI. This CDR3 is built from 15 residues. CDR3 nucleotide sequence: TGTGCCAGCTCATACGAAGGGACAGTCGCGCGGGGCTACACCTTC. Translation: CASSYEGTVARGYTF.

The CDR3 nucleotides are TGTGCCAGCAGCTTAGGCCCAGGCTACACCTTC. This sequence encodes CASSLGPGYTF. The chain recombines TRBV7-2 with TRBJ1-2; D is uncertain. V lost 1 base and J lost 8, with 5 bases in between. Germline CDR1 SGHTA, CDR2 FQGNSA. This CDR3 contains 11 residues.